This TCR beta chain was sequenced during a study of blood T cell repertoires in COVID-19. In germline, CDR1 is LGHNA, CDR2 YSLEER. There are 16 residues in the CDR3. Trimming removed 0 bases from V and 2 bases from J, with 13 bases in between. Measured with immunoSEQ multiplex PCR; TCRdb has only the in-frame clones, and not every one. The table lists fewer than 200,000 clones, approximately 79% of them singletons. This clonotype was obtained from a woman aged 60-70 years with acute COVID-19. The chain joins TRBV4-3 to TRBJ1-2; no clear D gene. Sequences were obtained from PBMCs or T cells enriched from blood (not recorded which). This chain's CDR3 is CASSQDILVSNYGYTF. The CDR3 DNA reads TGCGCCAGCAGCCAAGATATCTTGGTAAGCAACTATGGCTACACCTTC.